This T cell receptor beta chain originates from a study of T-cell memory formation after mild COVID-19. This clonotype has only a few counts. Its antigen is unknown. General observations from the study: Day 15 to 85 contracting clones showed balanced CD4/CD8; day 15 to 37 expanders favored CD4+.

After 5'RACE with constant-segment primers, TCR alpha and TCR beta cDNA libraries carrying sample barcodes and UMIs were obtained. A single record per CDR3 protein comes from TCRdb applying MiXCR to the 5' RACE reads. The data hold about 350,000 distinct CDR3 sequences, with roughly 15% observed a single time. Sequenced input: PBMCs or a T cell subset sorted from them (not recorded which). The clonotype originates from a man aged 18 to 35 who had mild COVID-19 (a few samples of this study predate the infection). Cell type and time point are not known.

The CDR3 region has the DNA TGTGCCAGCAGCTTAGTGTCGGACAGTGCTAACTATGGCTACACCTTC. Its protein product is CASSLVSDSANYGYTF. The chain links TRBV7-9 to TRBJ1-2; a possible D gene is TRBD1 (6 bases). Trimming shortened V by 1 base and J by 0 bases, and 12 bases separated the two germline ends. Germline lookup yields CDR1 SEHNR and CDR2 FQNEAQ (reference sequence). The CDR3 length is 16 residues.